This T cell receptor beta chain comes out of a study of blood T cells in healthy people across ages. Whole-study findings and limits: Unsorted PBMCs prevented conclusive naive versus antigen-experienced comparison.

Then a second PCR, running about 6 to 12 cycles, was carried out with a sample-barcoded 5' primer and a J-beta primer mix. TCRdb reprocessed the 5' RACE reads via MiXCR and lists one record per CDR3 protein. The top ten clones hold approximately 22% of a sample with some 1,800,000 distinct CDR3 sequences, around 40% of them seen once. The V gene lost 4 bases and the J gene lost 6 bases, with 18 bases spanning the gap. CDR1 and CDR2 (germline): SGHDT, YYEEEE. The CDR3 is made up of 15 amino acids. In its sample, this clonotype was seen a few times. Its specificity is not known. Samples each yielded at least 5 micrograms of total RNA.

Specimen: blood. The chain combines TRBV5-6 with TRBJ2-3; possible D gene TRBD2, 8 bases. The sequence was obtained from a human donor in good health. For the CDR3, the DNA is TGTGCCAGCAGCCGGGAGGGGGCATACACGGATACGCAGTATTTT. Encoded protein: CASSREGAYTDTQYF.